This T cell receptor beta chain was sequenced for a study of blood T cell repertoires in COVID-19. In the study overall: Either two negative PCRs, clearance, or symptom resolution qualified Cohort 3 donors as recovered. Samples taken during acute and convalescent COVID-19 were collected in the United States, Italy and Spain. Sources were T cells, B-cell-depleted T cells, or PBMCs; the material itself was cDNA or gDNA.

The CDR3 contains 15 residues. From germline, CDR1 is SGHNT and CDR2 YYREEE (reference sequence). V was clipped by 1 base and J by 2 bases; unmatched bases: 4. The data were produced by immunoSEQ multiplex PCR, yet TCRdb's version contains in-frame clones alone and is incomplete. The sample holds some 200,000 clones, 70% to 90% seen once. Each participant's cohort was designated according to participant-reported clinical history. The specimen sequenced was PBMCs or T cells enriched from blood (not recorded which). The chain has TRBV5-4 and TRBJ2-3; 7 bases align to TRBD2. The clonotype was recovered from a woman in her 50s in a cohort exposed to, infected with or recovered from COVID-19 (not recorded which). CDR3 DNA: TGTGCCAGCAGCTTGATGGGAGGGAACACAGATACGCAGTATTTT. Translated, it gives CASSLMGGNTDTQYF.